A selection of T cell receptor beta chains follows, all from one sample in a study of T cell changes during pregnancy in multiple sclerosis. Data came from immunoSEQ multiplex PCR; TCRdb stores just in-frame clones and leaves some out. This sample has around 56,000 clones, with 88% found just once. The input for sequencing was CD4+ T cells from peripheral blood mononuclear cells, taken in the third trimester of pregnancy. The source of these receptors is a female donor with multiple sclerosis, enrolled in a pregnancy study. CDR3s include the opening cysteine and the closing phenylalanine or tryptophan. The order of the fields is J gene, clone size, V gene, D gene, CDR3 protein, CDR3 DNA. The D gene is left open where the match is weak. Not every row has a clone size; where given, it reads once, few, many or a size class.

j_gene: TRBJ2-1
abundance: NA
v_gene: TRBV4-2
d_gene: TRBD1
CDR3aa: CASSLGQGGGNEQFF
CDR3nt: TGTGCCAGCAGCCTAGGACAGGGGGGAGGCAATGAGCAGTTCTTC

j_gene: TRBJ2-1
abundance: NA
v_gene: TRBV7-8
d_gene: NA
CDR3aa: CASTRVREGFGNEQFF
CDR3nt: TGTGCCAGCACCCGGGTGCGAGAGGGTTTTGGGAATGAGCAGTTCTTC

j_gene: TRBJ2-2
abundance: NA
v_gene: TRBV6-5
d_gene: NA
CDR3aa: CASRIGETGELFF
CDR3nt: TGTGCCAGCAGGATTGGAGAGACCGGGGAGCTGTTTTTT

j_gene: TRBJ1-1
abundance: NA
v_gene: TRBV18
d_gene: NA
CDR3aa: CASSPGQDSEAFF
CDR3nt: TGTGCCAGCTCACCGGGACAAGATAGTGAGGCTTTCTTT

j_gene: TRBJ2-2
abundance: once
v_gene: TRBV10-2
d_gene: NA
CDR3aa: CASSPRQLTGELFF
CDR3nt: TGCGCCAGCTCCCCTAGACAGCTGACCGGGGAGCTGTTTTTT

j_gene: TRBJ2-7
abundance: NA
v_gene: TRBV28
d_gene: TRBD1
CDR3aa: CASKGDRGYEQYF
CDR3nt: TGTGCCAGCAAGGGGGACAGGGGCTACGAGCAGTACTTC

j_gene: TRBJ2-7
abundance: NA
v_gene: TRBV10-1
d_gene: TRBD1
CDR3aa: CASSDPDRGRNEQYF
CDR3nt: TGCGCCAGCAGTGACCCCGACAGGGGGCGGAACGAGCAGTACTTC

j_gene: TRBJ1-4
abundance: NA
v_gene: TRBV7-9
d_gene: NA
CDR3aa: CASSLALLVEGNEKLFF
CDR3nt: TGTGCCAGCAGCTTAGCGCTTCTGGTGGAGGGGAATGAAAAACTGTTTTTT

j_gene: TRBJ1-2
abundance: NA
v_gene: TRBV4-1
d_gene: NA
CDR3aa: CASSQDPRVHGYTF
CDR3nt: TGCGCCAGCAGCCAAGATCCCAGGGTCCATGGCTACACCTTC

j_gene: TRBJ1-1
abundance: few
v_gene: TRBV9
d_gene: NA
CDR3aa: CASSVDRGNTEAFF
CDR3nt: TGTGCCAGCAGCGTCGACCGGGGGAACACTGAAGCTTTCTTT

j_gene: TRBJ2-4
abundance: NA
v_gene: TRBV5-1
d_gene: NA
CDR3aa: CASSFPDSNIQYF
CDR3nt: TGCGCCAGCAGCTTTCCTGACTCAAACATTCAGTACTTC

j_gene: TRBJ1-4
abundance: NA
v_gene: TRBV27
d_gene: NA
CDR3aa: CASSLSRQGGEKLFF
CDR3nt: TGTGCCAGCAGTTTATCTCGTCAGGGCGGCGAAAAACTGTTTTTT

j_gene: TRBJ2-1
abundance: NA
v_gene: TRBV30
d_gene: TRBD2
CDR3aa: CAWSVRIAGADEQFF
CDR3nt: TGTGCCTGGAGTGTACGAATTGCGGGAGCTGATGAGCAGTTCTTC

j_gene: TRBJ1-2
abundance: once
v_gene: TRBV9
d_gene: NA
CDR3aa: CASSLKQGPFYGYTF
CDR3nt: TGTGCCAGCAGCCTAAAACAGGGCCCTTTTTATGGCTACACCTTC

j_gene: TRBJ1-2
abundance: NA
v_gene: TRBV9
d_gene: NA
CDR3aa: CASSVGTAFNYGYTF
CDR3nt: TGTGCCAGCAGCGTAGGGACAGCTTTTAACTATGGCTACACCTTC

j_gene: TRBJ2-2
abundance: NA
v_gene: TRBV5-1
d_gene: NA
CDR3aa: CASCHSDTGELFF
CDR3nt: TGCGCCAGCTGCCATAGCGATACCGGGGAGCTGTTTTTT

j_gene: TRBJ1-3
abundance: NA
v_gene: TRBV6-6
d_gene: NA
CDR3aa: CATRERGIGNTIYF
CDR3nt: TGTGCCACCCGTGAGCGGGGAATTGGAAACACCATATATTTT

j_gene: TRBJ1-1
abundance: medium-sized
v_gene: TRBV18
d_gene: NA
CDR3aa: CASSPQGAGNHF
CDR3nt: TGTGCCAGCTCACCACAAGGAGCGGGGAATCACTTT

j_gene: TRBJ2-7
abundance: NA
v_gene: TRBV30
d_gene: NA
CDR3aa: CAWNVAGLKKSYEQYF
CDR3nt: TGTGCCTGGAATGTGGCAGGGTTGAAAAAGTCCTACGAGCAGTACTTC

j_gene: TRBJ2-2
abundance: once
v_gene: TRBV27
d_gene: NA
CDR3aa: CASSLILGELFF
CDR3nt: TGTGCCAGCAGTTTAATTTTAGGGGAGCTGTTTTTT

j_gene: TRBJ1-2
abundance: once
v_gene: TRBV19
d_gene: NA
CDR3aa: CASSIWFVGANVGYTF
CDR3nt: TGTGCCAGTAGTATATGGTTTGTGGGGGCGAACGTTGGCTACACCTTC

j_gene: TRBJ1-1
abundance: NA
v_gene: TRBV7-2
d_gene: TRBD1
CDR3aa: CASSPQGVWTEAFF
CDR3nt: TGTGCCAGCAGCCCACAGGGGGTCTGGACTGAAGCTTTCTTT

j_gene: TRBJ2-3
abundance: NA
v_gene: TRBV5-1
d_gene: NA
CDR3aa: CASSLAGGPTDTQYF
CDR3nt: TGCGCCAGCAGCTTGGCGGGGGGCCCTACCGATACGCAGTATTTT

j_gene: TRBJ1-1
abundance: NA
v_gene: TRBV6-5
d_gene: NA
CDR3aa: CASSLDSVDTEAFF
CDR3nt: TGTGCCAGCAGTTTAGACAGTGTAGACACTGAAGCTTTCTTT

j_gene: TRBJ2-3
abundance: once
v_gene: TRBV5-1
d_gene: TRBD2
CDR3aa: CASSLWEGSTDTQYF
CDR3nt: TGCGCCAGCAGCTTGTGGGAGGGGAGCACAGATACGCAGTATTTT

j_gene: TRBJ2-3
abundance: NA
v_gene: TRBV11-1
d_gene: TRBD2
CDR3aa: CASSSRGGTTDTQYF
CDR3nt: TGTGCCAGCAGCTCCCGGGGAGGGACCACAGATACGCAGTATTTT

j_gene: TRBJ2-3
abundance: NA
v_gene: TRBV5-1
d_gene: NA
CDR3aa: CASSSGLDSTDTQYF
CDR3nt: TGCGCCAGCAGCTCGGGACTGGATAGCACAGATACGCAGTATTTT

j_gene: TRBJ1-5
abundance: NA
v_gene: TRBV7-9
d_gene: NA
CDR3aa: CASSPSNTPNQPQHF
CDR3nt: TGTGCCAGCAGCCCCTCCAACACCCCCAATCAGCCCCAGCATTTT

j_gene: TRBJ2-1
abundance: NA
v_gene: TRBV28
d_gene: NA
CDR3aa: CASSLRQQGIGDEQFF
CDR3nt: TGTGCCAGCAGTTTGCGCCAACAGGGAATTGGGGATGAGCAGTTCTTC

j_gene: TRBJ2-3
abundance: NA
v_gene: TRBV7-2
d_gene: NA
CDR3aa: CASSPGVGNSDTQYF
CDR3nt: TGTGCCAGCAGCCCAGGCGTAGGAAATTCAGATACGCAGTATTTT

j_gene: TRBJ2-3
abundance: NA
v_gene: TRBV5-1
d_gene: NA
CDR3aa: CASRGGLAVSDTQYF
CDR3nt: TGCGCCAGCAGGGGGGGGCTAGCAGTATCAGATACGCAGTATTTT

j_gene: TRBJ2-2
abundance: once
v_gene: TRBV29-1
d_gene: NA
CDR3aa: CSVGTSTNTGELFF
CDR3nt: TGCAGCGTGGGGACTTCAACCAACACCGGGGAGCTGTTTTTT

j_gene: TRBJ2-7
abundance: NA
v_gene: TRBV6-5
d_gene: TRBD2
CDR3aa: CASSYSSGGSSYEQYF
CDR3nt: TGTGCCAGCAGTTACTCGAGTGGCGGGAGCTCCTACGAGCAGTACTTC

j_gene: TRBJ2-1
abundance: NA
v_gene: TRBV19
d_gene: TRBD2
CDR3aa: CASSGTSGGYNEQFF
CDR3nt: TGTGCCAGTAGTGGGACTAGCGGAGGTTACAATGAGCAGTTCTTC

j_gene: TRBJ1-5
abundance: NA
v_gene: TRBV7-2
d_gene: NA
CDR3aa: CASSLAWEGKPQHF
CDR3nt: TGTGCCAGCAGCTTAGCGTGGGAGGGTAAGCCCCAGCATTTT

j_gene: TRBJ2-7
abundance: once
v_gene: TRBV5-4
d_gene: NA
CDR3aa: CASSTYQDYEQYF
CDR3nt: TGTGCCAGCAGCACCTATCAGGACTACGAGCAGTACTTC

j_gene: TRBJ2-2
abundance: NA
v_gene: TRBV18
d_gene: TRBD1
CDR3aa: CASSPPGQGASGELFF
CDR3nt: TGTGCCAGCTCACCACCGGGACAGGGGGCGTCGGGGGAGCTGTTTTTT

j_gene: TRBJ2-4
abundance: NA
v_gene: TRBV27
d_gene: TRBD1
CDR3aa: CASRSDRGRAKNIQYF
CDR3nt: TGTGCCAGCAGATCAGACAGGGGGCGAGCCAAAAACATTCAGTACTTC

j_gene: TRBJ1-1
abundance: NA
v_gene: TRBV9
d_gene: NA
CDR3aa: CASSVSSTGNTEAFF
CDR3nt: TGTGCCAGCAGCGTTTCATCCACAGGGAACACTGAAGCTTTCTTT

j_gene: TRBJ1-1
abundance: NA
v_gene: TRBV20-1
d_gene: NA
CDR3aa: CSLCGNTEAFF
CDR3nt: TGCAGTCTATGTGGGAACACTGAAGCTTTCTTT

j_gene: TRBJ1-3
abundance: NA
v_gene: TRBV2
d_gene: NA
CDR3aa: CASSAAPQGSGNTIYF
CDR3nt: TGTGCCAGCAGTGCCGCCCCTCAGGGCTCTGGAAACACCATATATTTT